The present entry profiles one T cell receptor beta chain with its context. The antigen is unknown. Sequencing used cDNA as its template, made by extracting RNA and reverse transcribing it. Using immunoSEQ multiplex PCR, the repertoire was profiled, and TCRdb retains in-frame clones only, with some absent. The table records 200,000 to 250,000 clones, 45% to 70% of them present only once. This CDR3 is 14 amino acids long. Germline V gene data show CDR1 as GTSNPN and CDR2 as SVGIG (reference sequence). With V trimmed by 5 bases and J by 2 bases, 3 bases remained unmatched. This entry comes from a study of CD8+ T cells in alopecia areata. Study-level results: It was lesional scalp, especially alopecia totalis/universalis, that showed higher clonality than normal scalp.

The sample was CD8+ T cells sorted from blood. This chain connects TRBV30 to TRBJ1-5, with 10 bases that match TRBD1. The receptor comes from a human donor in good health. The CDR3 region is CAWEGTGGNQPQHF. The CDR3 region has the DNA TGTGCCTGGGAAGGGACAGGGGGCAATCAGCCCCAGCATTTT.